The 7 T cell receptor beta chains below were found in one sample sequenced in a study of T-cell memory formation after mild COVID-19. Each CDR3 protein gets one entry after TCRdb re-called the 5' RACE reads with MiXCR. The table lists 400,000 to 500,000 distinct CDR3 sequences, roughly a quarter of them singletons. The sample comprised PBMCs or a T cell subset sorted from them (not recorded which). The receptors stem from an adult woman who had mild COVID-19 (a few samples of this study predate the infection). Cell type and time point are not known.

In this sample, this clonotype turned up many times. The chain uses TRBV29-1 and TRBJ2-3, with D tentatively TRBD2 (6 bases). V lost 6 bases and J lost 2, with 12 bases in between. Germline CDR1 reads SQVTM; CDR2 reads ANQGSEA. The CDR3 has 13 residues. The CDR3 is CSVVGGATDTQYF. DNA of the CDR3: TGCAGCGTCGTAGGAGGGGCCACAGATACGCAGTATTTT.

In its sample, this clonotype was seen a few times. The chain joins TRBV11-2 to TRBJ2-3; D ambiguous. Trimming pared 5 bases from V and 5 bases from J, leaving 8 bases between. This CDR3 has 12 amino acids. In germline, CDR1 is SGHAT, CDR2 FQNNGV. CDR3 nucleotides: TGTGCCAGCAGCCCCGGGCTAGATACGCAGTATTTT. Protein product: CASSPGLDTQYF.

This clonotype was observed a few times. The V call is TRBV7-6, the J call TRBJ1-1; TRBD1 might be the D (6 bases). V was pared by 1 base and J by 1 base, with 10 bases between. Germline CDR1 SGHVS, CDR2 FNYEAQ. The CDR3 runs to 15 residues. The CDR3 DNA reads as TGTGCCAGCAGCTTAGAACAGGGTTGGAACACTGAAGCTTTCTTT. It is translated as CASSLEQGWNTEAFF.

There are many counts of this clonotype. The CDR3 DNA follows: TGCAGTGCTAGGGCTAGCGGGAGGGCAAGAGGCACAGATACGCAGTATTTT. Translating gives CSARASGRARGTDTQYF. V usage is TRBV20-1 and J usage is TRBJ2-3, with TRBD2 identical over 12 bases. The CDR3 consists of 17 residues. The trim removed 3 bases at V and 1 base at J, leaving 8 bases unmatched. Germline V lookup: CDR1 DFQATT, CDR2 SNEGSKA (reference sequence).

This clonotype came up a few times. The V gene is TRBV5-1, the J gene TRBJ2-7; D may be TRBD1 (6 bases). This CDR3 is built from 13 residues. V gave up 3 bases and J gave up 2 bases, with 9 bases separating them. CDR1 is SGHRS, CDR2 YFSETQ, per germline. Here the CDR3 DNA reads TGCGCCAGCAGCTGGGGACAAGCCTACGAGCAGTACTTC. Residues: CASSWGQAYEQYF. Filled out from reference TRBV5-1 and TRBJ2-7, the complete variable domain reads KAGVTQTPRYLIKTRGQQVTLSCSPISGHRSVSWYQQTPGQGLQFLFEYFSETQRNKGNFPGRFSGRQFSNSRSEMNVSTLELGDSALYLCASSWGQAYEQYFGPGTRLTVT.

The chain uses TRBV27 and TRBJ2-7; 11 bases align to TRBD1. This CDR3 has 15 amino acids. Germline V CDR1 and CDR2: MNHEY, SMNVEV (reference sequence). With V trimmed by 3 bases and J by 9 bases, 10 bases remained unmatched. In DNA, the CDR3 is TGTGCCAGCAGTTTGGACGGGACAGGGGGTATAGGGCAGTACTTC. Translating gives CASSLDGTGGIGQYF.

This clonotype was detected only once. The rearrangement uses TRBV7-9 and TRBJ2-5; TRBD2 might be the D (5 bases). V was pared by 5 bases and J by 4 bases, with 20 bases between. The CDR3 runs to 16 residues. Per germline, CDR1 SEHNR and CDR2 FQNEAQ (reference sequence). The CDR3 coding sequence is TGTGCCAGCAGCCCCTTCCACGGAGGAGAAGGAGAGACCCAGTACTTC. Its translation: CASSPFHGGEGETQYF.